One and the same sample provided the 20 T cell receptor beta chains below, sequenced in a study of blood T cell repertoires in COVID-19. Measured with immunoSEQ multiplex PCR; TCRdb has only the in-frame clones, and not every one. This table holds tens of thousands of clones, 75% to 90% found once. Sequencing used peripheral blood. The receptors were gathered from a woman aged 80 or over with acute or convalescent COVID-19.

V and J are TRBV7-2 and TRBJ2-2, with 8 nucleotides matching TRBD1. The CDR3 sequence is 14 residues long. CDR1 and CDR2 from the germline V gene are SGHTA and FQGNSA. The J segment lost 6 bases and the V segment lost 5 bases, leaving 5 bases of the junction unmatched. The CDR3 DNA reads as TGTGCCAGCAGCCCGACAGGGGCTCCCGGGGAGCTGTTTTTT. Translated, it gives CASSPTGAPGELFF.

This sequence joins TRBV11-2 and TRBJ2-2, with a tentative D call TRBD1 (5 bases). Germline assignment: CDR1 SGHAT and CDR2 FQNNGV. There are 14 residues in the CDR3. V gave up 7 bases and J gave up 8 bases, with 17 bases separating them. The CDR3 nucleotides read TGTGCCAGCACCATAATGAGTGGGGCAGGGGAGCTGTTTTTT. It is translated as CASTIMSGAGELFF.

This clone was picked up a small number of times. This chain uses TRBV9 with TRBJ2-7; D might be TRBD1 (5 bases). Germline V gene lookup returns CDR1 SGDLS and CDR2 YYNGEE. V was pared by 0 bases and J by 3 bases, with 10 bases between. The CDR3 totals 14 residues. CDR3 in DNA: TGTGCCAGCAGCGTAGCAGCCAGGGACTACGAGCAGTACTTC. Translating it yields CASSVAARDYEQYF.

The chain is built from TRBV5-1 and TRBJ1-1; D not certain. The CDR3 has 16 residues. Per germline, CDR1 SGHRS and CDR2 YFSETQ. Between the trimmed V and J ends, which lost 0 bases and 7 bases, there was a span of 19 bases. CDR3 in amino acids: CASSLGGSPSVGEAFF. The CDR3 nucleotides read TGCGCCAGCAGCTTGGGAGGGTCGCCTTCTGTGGGTGAAGCTTTCTTT.

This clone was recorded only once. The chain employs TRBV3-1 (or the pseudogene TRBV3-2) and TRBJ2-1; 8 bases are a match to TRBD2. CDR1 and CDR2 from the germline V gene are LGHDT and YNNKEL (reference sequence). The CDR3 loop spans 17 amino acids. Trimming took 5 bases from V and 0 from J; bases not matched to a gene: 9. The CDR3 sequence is CASSYGGLAGSYNEQFF. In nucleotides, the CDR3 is TGTGCCAGCAGCTACGGAGGACTAGCAGGCTCCTACAATGAGCAGTTCTTC.

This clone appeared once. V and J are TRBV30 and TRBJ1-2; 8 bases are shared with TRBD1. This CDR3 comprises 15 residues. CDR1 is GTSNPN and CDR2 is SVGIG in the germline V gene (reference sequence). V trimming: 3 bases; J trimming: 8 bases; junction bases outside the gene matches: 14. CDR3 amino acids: CAWSVLGQGRGGYTF. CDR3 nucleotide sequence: TGTGCCTGGAGCGTCCTAGGACAGGGAAGAGGGGGCTACACCTTC.

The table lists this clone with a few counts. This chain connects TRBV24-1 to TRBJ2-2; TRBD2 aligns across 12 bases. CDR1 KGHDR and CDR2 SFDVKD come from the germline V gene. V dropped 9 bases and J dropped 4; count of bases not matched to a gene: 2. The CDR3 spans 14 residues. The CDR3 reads CATGLAGSTGELFF. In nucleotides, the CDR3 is TGTGCCACCGGACTAGCGGGGTCCACCGGGGAGCTGTTTTTT.

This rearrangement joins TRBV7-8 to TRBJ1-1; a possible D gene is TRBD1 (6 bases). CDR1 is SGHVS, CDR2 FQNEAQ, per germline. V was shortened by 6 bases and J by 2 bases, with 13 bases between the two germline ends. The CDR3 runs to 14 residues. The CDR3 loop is CASSLTGFNTEAFF. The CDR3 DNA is TGTGCCAGCAGTCTAACAGGGTTTAACACTGAAGCTTTCTTT.

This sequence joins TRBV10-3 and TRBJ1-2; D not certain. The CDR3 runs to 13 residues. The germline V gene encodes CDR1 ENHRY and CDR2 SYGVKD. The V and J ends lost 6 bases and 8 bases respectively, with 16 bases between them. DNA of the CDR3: TGTGCCATCAGCGGCCTCACGGGCGGGGGCTACACCTTC. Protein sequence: CAISGLTGGGYTF.

CDR3 protein: CASSSGHGREGAETQYF. The CDR3 region has the DNA TGTGCCAGCAGCTCCGGCCATGGGCGGGAGGGGGCAGAGACCCAGTACTTC. V gene TRBV5-4 combines with J gene TRBJ2-5; 9 nucleotides align to TRBD2. The junction had 13 bases not matched to a gene; V was cut back by 3 bases and J by 4 bases. This CDR3 has 17 residues. CDR1 and CDR2 (germline): SGHNT, YYREEE (reference sequence). The full variable domain, with the rest looked up from reference TRBV5-4 and TRBJ2-5, is ETGVTQSPTHLIKTRGQQVTLRCSSQSGHNTVSWYQQALGQGPQFIFQYYREEENGRGNFPPRFSGLQFPNYSSELNVNALELDDSALYLCASSSGHGREGAETQYFGPGTRLLVL.

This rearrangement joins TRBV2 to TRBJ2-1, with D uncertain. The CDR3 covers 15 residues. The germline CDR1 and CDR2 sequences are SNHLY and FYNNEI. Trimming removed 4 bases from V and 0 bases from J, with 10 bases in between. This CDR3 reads CASSAQDSSYNEQFF. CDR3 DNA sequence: TGTGCCAGCAGTGCCCAGGATAGCTCCTACAATGAGCAGTTCTTC.

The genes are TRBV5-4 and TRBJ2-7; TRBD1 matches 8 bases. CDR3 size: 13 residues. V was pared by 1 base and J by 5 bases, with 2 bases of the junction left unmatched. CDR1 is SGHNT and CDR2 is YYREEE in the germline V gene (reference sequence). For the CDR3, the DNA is TGTGCCAGCAGCTTGACAGGGGGGAACGAGCAGTACTTC. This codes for CASSLTGGNEQYF.

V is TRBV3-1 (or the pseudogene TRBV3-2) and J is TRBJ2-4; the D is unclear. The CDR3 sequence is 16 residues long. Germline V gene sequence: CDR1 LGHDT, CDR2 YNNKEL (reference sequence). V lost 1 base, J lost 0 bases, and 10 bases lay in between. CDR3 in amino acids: CASSQALTGAKNIQYF. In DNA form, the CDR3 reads TGTGCCAGCAGCCAAGCCCTCACGGGAGCCAAAAACATTCAGTACTTC.

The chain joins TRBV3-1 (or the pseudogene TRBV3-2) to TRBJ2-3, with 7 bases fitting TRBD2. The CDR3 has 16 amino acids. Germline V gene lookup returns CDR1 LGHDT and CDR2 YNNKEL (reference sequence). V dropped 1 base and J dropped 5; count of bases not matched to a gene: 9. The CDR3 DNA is TGTGCCAGCAGCCAAGTATTAGCGGGTGATAGAGATACGCAGTATTTT. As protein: CASSQVLAGDRDTQYF.

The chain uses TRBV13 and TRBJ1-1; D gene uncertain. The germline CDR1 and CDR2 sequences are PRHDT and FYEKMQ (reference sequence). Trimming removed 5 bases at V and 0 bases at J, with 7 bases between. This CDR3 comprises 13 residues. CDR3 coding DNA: TGTGCCAGCAGCGCCGAGGTGAACACTGAAGCTTTCTTT. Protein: CASSAEVNTEAFF.

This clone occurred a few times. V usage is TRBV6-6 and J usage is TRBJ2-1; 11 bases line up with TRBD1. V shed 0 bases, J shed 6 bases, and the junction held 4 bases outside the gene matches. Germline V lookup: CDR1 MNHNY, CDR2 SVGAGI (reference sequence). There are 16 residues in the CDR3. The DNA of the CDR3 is TGTGCCAGCAGTTACTCAGGGGACAGGGGGAGCAATGAGCAGTTCTTC. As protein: CASSYSGDRGSNEQFF.

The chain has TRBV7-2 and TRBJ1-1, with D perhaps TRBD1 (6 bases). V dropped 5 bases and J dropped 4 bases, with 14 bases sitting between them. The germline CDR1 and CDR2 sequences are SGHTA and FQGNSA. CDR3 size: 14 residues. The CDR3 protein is CASSLHRALTEAFF. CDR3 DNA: TGTGCCAGCAGCCTTCACAGGGCTCTCACTGAAGCTTTCTTT.

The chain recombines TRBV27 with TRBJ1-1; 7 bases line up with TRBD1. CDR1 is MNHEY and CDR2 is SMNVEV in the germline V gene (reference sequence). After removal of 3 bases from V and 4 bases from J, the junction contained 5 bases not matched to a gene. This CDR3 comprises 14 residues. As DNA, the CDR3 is TGTGCCAGCAGTTTCAAGGGGGCAAGCACTGAAGCTTTCTTT. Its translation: CASSFKGASTEAFF.

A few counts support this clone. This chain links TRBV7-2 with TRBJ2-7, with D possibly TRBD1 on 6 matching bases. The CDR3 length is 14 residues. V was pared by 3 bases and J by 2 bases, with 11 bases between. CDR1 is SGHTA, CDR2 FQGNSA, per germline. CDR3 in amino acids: CASSFPGQPYEQYF. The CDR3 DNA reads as TGTGCCAGCAGCTTCCCGGGACAACCCTACGAGCAGTACTTC.

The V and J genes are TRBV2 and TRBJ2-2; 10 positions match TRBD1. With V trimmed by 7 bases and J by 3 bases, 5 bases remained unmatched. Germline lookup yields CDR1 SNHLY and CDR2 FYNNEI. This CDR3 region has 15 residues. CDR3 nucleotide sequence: TGTGCCAGCACGAGGGGACAGGGGTACACCGGGGAGCTGTTTTTT. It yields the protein CASTRGQGYTGELFF.